This TCR beta chain came from a study of cytomegalovirus exposure and HLA in healthy donors. The protocol was immunoSEQ multiplex PCR, while the TCRdb copy is restricted to in-frame clones and leaves out a portion. The table has about 56,000 clones, 93% seen once. Germline V gives CDR1 SQVTM, CDR2 ANQGSEA. Trimming removed 4 bases at V and 0 bases at J, with 9 bases between. The CDR3 totals 13 residues. Study-wide results and caveats: It was approximately 150 TCR beta chains that were listed as cytomegalovirus-associated. Whilst most TCR sequences proved rare, a subset of public TCRs occurred across many donors.

Note on this clone: No antigen is known for it.

The TCR originated in a woman aged 18-30 years in good health and CMV-seropositive. The J gene is TRBJ1-1, the V gene TRBV29-1; D not resolved. The material sequenced was PBMCs. The CDR3, as DNA: TGCAGCGTTGTGAGGAGAATGAACACTGAAGCTTTCTTT. Its translation is CSVVRRMNTEAFF. The full variable domain, its missing parts supplied by reference TRBV29-1 and TRBJ1-1, is SAVISQKPSRDICQRGTSLTIQCQVDSQVTMMFWYRQQPGQSLTLIATANQGSEATYESGFVIDKFPISRPNLTFSTLTVSNMSPEDSSIYLCSVVRRMNTEAFFGQGTRLTVV.